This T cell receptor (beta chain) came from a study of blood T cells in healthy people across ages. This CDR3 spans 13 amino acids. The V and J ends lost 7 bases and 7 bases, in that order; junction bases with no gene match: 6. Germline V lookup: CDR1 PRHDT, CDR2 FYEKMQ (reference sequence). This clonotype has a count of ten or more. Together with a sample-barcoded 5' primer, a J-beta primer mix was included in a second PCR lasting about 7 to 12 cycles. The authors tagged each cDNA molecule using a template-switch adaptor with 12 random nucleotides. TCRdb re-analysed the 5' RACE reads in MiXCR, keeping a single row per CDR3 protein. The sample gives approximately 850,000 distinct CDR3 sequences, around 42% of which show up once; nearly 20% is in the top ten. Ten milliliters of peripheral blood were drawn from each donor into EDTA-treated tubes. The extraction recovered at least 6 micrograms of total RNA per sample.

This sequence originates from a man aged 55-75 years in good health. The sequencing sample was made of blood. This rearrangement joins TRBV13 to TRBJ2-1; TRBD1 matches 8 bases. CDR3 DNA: TGTGCCAGCAATGGGGACAGGCCTAATGAGCAGTTCTTC. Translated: CASNGDRPNEQFF.